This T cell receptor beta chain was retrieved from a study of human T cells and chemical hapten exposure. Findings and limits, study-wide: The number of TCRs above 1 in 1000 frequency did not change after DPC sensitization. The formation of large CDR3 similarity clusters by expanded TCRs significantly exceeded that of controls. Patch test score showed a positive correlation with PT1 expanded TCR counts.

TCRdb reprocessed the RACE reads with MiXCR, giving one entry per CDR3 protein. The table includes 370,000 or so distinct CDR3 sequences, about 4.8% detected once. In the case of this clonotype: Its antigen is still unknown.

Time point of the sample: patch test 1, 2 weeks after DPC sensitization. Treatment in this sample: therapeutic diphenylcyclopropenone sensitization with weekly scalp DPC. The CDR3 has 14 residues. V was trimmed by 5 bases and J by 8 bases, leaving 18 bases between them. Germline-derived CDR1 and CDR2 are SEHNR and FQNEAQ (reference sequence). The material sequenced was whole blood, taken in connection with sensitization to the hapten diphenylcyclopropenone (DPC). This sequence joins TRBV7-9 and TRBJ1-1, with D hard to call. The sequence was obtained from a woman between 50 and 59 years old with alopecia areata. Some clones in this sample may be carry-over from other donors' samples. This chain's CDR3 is CASSPARLRVEAFF. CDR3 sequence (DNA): TGTGCCAGCAGCCCCGCCCGCTTGAGGGTGGAAGCTTTCTTT.